This TCR beta chain was found in a study of neoadjuvant anti-PD-1 for oral cavity cancer. Across the whole study: Nivolumab at 3 mg/kg was mostly given biweekly, three to four doses, pre-surgery.

Indicated time point: after neoadjuvant nivolumab, at surgical resection. These oral cavity squamous cell carcinomas were HPV-negative and locally advanced. By share, this clone counts as medium-sized. Most tumor samples had roughly 5.2 ug input DNA in two replicates. The table came from immunoSEQ multiplex PCR; TCRdb's copy has only in-frame clones and leaves some out. The sample lists roughly 16,000 clones; roughly 40% were seen once. This CDR3 has 15 residues. The germline CDR1 and CDR2 sequences are MNHEY and SVGAGI. Trimming took off 2 bases at V and 7 bases at J, with 15 bases between the two ends.

The origin of this receptor is a person between 40 and 79 years old with oral cavity squamous cell carcinoma. J is TRBJ1-5 and V is TRBV6-5, with a possible D match to TRBD1 (6 bases). This material consisted of tumor tissue, taken after nivolumab (anti-PD-1) treatment. In DNA, the CDR3 is TGTGCCAGCAGTTACAGCAGGGGCGAGGGACAGCCCCAGCATTTT. As protein: CASSYSRGEGQPQHF.